The T cell receptor (beta chain) under discussion was sequenced for a study of blood T cell repertoires in COVID-19. Overall study: Samples of COVID-19 (acute and convalescent) were obtained from the United States, Italy and Spain.

CDR3 length: 13 amino acids. Looked up from germline, CDR1 is ENHRY and CDR2 is SYGVKD. Trimming took off 6 bases at V and 8 bases at J, with 11 bases between the two ends. As originally analysed: Estimates of nucleated cell counts were drawn from the amplification of reference gene primers. This table comes from immunoSEQ multiplex PCR, and its TCRdb copy is limited to in-frame clones, with some not included. V and J calls and clone size are as listed in that table; D and trimming were resolved from the DNA. The table lists 100,000 to 150,000 clones, around 80% of them singletons. The chain recombines TRBV10-3 with TRBJ1-6; D call uncertain. Sequencing input: PBMCs or T cells enriched from blood (not recorded which). The TCR sequence derives from a man in his forties or fifties with acute COVID-19. The chain's CDR3 is CAIRSGYDSPLHF. The CDR3 DNA follows: TGTGCCATCAGGTCGGGGTATGATTCACCCCTCCACTTT.